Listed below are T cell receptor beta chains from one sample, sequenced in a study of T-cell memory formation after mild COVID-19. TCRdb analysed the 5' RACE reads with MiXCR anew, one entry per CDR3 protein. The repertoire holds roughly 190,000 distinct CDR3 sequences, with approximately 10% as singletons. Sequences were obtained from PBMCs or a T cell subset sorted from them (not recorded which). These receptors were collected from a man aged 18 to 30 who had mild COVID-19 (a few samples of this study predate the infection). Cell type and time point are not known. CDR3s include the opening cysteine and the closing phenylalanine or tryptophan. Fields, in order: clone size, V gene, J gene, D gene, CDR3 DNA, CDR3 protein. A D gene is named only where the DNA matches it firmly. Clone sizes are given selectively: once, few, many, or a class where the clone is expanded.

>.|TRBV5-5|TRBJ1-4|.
TGTGCCAGCAGCTTGGGGGTCGGGGGCGAAAAACTGTTTTTT
CASSLGVGGEKLFF
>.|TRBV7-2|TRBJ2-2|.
TGTGCCAGCAGCTTTGGGGGCAGGTCCCGAATATACACCGGGGAGCTGTTTTTT
CASSFGGRSRIYTGELFF
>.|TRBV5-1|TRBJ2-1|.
TGCGCCAGCAGCCCCCCGGCGGTATCCTACAATGAGCAGTTCTTC
CASSPPAVSYNEQFF
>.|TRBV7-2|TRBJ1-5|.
TGTGCCAGCAGCCAGAGGGGGGACGGCCTCCAGCCCCAGCATTTT
CASSQRGDGLQPQHF
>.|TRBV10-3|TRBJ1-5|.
TGTGCCATCAGTGGAACCGGGGACAATCAGCCCCAGCATTTT
CAISGTGDNQPQHF
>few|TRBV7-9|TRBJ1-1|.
TGTGCCAGCAGACAGCAGGAGGAAGCTTTCTTT
CASRQQEEAFF
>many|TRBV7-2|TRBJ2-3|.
TGTGCCAGCACCATAACCCCGGGGGTCACAGATACGCAGTATTTT
CASTITPGVTDTQYF
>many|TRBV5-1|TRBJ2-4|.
TGCGCCAGCAGCTTTGGGGGAATACTAGCCAAAAACATTCAGTACTTC
CASSFGGILAKNIQYF
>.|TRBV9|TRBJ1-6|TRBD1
TGTGCCAGCAGCGCTGCCGAGGGGCAGGGGGCAGGCAATTCACCCCTCCACTTT
CASSAAEGQGAGNSPLHF
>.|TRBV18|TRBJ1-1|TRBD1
TGTGCCAGCTCACCCCGACAGGGGGTCGCTGAAGCTTTCTTT
CASSPRQGVAEAFF
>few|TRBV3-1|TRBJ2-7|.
TGTGCCAGCAGCCCCGTGGGTGCCTTTTACGAGCAGTACTTC
CASSPVGAFYEQYF
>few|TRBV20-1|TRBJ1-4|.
TGCAGTGCTAGAGTAATGGGGGGAACTAATGAAAAACTGTTTTTT
CSARVMGGTNEKLFF
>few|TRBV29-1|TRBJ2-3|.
TGCAGCGTTCGAGGGGGGGCAGATACGCAGTATTTT
CSVRGGADTQYF
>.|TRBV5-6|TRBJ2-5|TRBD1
TGTGCCAGCAGCTTGTTTGACAGGGCCCAAGAGACCCAGTACTTC
CASSLFDRAQETQYF
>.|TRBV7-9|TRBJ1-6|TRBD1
TGTGCCAGCAGCCCGACAGGGGGCAGGTCACCCCTCCACTTT
CASSPTGGRSPLHF
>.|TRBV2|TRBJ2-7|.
TGTGCCAGCAGTGGGACACCCACCTACGAGCAGTACTTC
CASSGTPTYEQYF
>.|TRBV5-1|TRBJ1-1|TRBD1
TGCGCCAGCAGCCTCCGGGACAGAATTTTGTGGAACACTGAAGCTTTCTTT
CASSLRDRILWNTEAFF
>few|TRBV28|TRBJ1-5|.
TGTGCCAGCAGTTTAGGTCAGGGAAGGAATCAGCCCCAGCATTTT
CASSLGQGRNQPQHF
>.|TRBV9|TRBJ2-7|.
TGTGCCAGCAGCGCGGACGGCGGGACGGCCTACGAGCAGTACTTC
CASSADGGTAYEQYF
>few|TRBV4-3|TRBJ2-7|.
TGCGCCAGCAGCCGGGACACTTACTACGAGCAGTACTTC
CASSRDTYYEQYF
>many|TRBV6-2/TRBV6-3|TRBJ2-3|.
TGTGCCAGCAGTTACCCCCCCCGGGGAGATACGCAGTATTTT
CASSYPPRGDTQYF
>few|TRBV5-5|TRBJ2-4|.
TGTGCCAGCAGCCTCGAGCAATTCCGGGCTGAAAACATTCAGTACTTC
CASSLEQFRAENIQYF
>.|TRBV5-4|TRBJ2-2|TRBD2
TGTGCCAGCAGCTCGGGGGGACGGATGAACACCGGGGAGCTGTTTTTT
CASSSGGRMNTGELFF
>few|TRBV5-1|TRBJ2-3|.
TGCGCCAGCCGGCCTCGGGGACAATTCCGACAGGAAGCTTGGAATACGCAGTATTTT
CASRPRGQFRQEAWNTQYF
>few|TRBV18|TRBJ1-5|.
TGTGCCAGCTCACCACTGGCAGGCCCCAATCAGCCCCAGCATTTT
CASSPLAGPNQPQHF
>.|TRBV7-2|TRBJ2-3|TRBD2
TGTGCCAGCAGCTTCTCCGGAAGACTAGCGGGGGGACCGGATACGCAGTATTTT
CASSFSGRLAGGPDTQYF
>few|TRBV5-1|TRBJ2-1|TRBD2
TGCGCCAGCAGCCCGGGGACTAGCGGGGCCTACAATGAGCAGTTCTTC
CASSPGTSGAYNEQFF
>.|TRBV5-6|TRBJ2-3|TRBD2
TGTGCCAGCAGCCCCCTTGGGAGTTTCAGCGGGGGGCATCAAGATACGCAGTATTTT
CASSPLGSFSGGHQDTQYF
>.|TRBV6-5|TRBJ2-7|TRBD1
TGTGCCAGCAGACCAAGACAGGGCGGGTCCTACGAGCAGTACTTC
CASRPRQGGSYEQYF
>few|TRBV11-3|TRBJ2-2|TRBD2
TGTGCCAGCAGCGGGGGACTAGCGGACGGGGAGCTGTTTTTT
CASSGGLADGELFF
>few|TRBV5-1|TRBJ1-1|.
TGCGCCAGCAGCTTGGGAACAGGGACCACTGAAGCTTTCTTT
CASSLGTGTTEAFF
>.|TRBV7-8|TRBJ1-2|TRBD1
TGTGCCAGCAGCTTAGGAGGGACAGGGATTTCGTGGGGCTATGGCTACACCTTC
CASSLGGTGISWGYGYTF
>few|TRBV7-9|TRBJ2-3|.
TGTGCCAGCAGCTTAGCGGGTCTGGGCGGAGGAGATACGCAGTATTTT
CASSLAGLGGGDTQYF
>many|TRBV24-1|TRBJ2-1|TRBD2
TGTGCCACCAGTGACCCGGGGGGAAGCTCCTACAATGAGCAGTTCTTC
CATSDPGGSSYNEQFF
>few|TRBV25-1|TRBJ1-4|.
TGTGCCAGCAGTGAACCGGGCCCCCCTAATGAAAAACTGTTTTTT
CASSEPGPPNEKLFF
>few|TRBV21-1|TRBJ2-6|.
TGTGCCAGCAGCACGGACAGGTTATCTGGGGCCAACGTCCTGACTTTC
CASSTDRLSGANVLTF
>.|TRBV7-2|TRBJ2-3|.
TGTGCCAGCAGCTTTCAGGCTAGGCGCACAGATACGCAGTATTTT
CASSFQARRTDTQYF
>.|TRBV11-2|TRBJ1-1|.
TGTGCCAGCAGCTTAGAACTAAGACAGTTAACTGAAGCTTTCTTT
CASSLELRQLTEAFF
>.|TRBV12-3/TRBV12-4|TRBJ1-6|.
TGTGCCAGCAGTTTACGGGGGACACCCCTCCACTTT
CASSLRGTPLHF
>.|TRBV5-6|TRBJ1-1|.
TGTGCCAGCAGAATGATAACGCGCCCTGAAGCTTTCTTT
CASRMITRPEAFF
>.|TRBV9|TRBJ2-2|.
TGTGCCAGCAGCGTAGCAGGGTCCGGGGAGCTGTTTTTT
CASSVAGSGELFF
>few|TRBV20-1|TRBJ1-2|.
TGCAGTGCTAGAGCGGGGGTACTCTATGGCTACACCTTC
CSARAGVLYGYTF